This TCR beta chain was sequenced for a study of neurological immune-mediated disorders. Turning to the study itself: Disease course was recorded as relapsing-remitting for about 31 and secondary progressive for about 9% of the 34 multiple sclerosis patients.

TCRdb re-called the 5' RACE reads through MiXCR, storing one row per CDR3 protein. The sample includes over 50,000 distinct CDR3 sequences, about 5% of them seen just once. The germline V gene has CDR1 DFQATT and CDR2 SNEGSKA (reference sequence). V lost 6 bases to trimming and J lost 8 bases, with 22 bases between them. CDR3 length: 14 residues. Study results and caveats: One cluster of related CDR3 sequences contained, by phylogenetic grouping, the repertoires of 18 of 34 multiple sclerosis patients and formed a possible signature. HTLV-1-associated myelopathy had the most TCR clonal expansion, and multiple sclerosis had the least, less than healthy controls. The multiple sclerosis repertoire cluster lacked an association with any feature, whether clinical or MRI.

This clonotype was observed at least ten times. Its specificity is not known. This TCR was sampled from a human donor with multiple sclerosis. The donor label of this sample is uncertain. This rearrangement joins TRBV20-1 to TRBJ1-2; D might be TRBD1 (5 bases). Material for sequencing was PBMCs. The CDR3 sequence is CSARDPLALDGYTF. The CDR3, as DNA: TGCAGTGCAAGGGACCCTCTAGCTCTGGACGGCTACACCTTC.